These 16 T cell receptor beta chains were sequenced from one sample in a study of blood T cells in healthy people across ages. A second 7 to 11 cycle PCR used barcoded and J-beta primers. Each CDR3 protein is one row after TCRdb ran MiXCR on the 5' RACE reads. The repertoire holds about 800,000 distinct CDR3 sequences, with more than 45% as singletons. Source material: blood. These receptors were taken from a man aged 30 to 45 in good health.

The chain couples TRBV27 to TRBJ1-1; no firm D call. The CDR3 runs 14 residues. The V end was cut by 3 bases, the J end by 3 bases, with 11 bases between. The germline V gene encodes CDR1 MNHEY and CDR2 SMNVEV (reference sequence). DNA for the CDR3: TGTGCCAGCAGTTTTTGGGCATCAGACACTGAAGCTTTCTTT. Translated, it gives CASSFWASDTEAFF.

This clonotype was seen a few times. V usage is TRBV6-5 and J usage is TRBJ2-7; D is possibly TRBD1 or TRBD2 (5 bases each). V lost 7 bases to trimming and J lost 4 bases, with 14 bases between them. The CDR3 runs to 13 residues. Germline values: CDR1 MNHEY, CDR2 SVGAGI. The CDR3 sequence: CASTEGTFYEQYF. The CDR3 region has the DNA TGTGCCAGCACCGAAGGGACGTTTTACGAGCAGTACTTC.

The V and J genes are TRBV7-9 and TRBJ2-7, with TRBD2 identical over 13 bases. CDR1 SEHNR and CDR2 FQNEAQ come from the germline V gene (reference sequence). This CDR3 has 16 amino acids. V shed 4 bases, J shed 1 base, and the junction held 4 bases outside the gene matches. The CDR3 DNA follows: TGTGCCAGCAGCTCAGGACTAGCGGGAGATTCCTACGAGCAGTACTTC. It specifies CASSSGLAGDSYEQYF.

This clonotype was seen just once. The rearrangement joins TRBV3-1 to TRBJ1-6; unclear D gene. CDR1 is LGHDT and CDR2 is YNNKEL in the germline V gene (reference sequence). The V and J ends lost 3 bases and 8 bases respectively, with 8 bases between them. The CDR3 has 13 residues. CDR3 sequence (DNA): TGTGCCAGCAGCCACACTGGGCATTCACCCCTCCACTTT. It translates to CASSHTGHSPLHF.

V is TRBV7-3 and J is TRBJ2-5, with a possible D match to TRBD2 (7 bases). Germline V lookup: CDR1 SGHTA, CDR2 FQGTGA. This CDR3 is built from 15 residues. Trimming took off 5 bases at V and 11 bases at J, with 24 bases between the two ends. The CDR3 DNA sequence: TGTGCCAGCAGCCCACCGGGGGGCGCATCCAATGAGCAGTACTTC. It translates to CASSPPGGASNEQYF.

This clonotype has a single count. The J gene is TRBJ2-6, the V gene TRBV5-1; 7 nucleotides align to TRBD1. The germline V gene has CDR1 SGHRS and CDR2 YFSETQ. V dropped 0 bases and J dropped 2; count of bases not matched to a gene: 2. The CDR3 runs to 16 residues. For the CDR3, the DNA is TGCGCCAGCAGCTTGGGGGACAGAGCTGGGGCCAACGTCCTGACTTTC. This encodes CASSLGDRAGANVLTF.

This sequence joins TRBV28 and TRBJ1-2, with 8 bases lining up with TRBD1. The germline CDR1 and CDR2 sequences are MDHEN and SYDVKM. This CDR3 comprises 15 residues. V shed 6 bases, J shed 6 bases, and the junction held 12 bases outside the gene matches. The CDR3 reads CASRQHTGTGNGYTF. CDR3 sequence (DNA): TGTGCCAGCAGACAACATACCGGGACAGGAAATGGCTACACCTTC.

CDR3: CASSKLHGTSFTDTQYF. The CDR3 bases are TGTGCCAGCAGCAAACTACACGGGACTAGCTTCACAGATACGCAGTATTTT. The chain joins TRBV21-1 to TRBJ2-3; TRBD2, the table's D call, was not compared with the DNA. TRBV21-1 is marked as a pseudogene. This CDR3 is 17 amino acids long.

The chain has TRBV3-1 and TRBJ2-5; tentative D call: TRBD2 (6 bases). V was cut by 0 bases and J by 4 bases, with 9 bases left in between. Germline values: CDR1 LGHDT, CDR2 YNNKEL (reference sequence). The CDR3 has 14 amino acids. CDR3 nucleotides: TGTGCCAGCAGCCAAGAAGTGCGGGGAGAGACCCAGTACTTC. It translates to CASSQEVRGETQYF.

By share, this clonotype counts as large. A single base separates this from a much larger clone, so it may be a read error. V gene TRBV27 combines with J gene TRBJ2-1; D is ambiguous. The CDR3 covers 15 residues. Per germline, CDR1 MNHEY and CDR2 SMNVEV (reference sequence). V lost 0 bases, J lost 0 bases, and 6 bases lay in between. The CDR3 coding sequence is TGTGCCAGCAGTTTATCGGGCAGCTCCTACAATGAGCAGTTCTTC. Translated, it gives CASSLSGSSYNEQFF.

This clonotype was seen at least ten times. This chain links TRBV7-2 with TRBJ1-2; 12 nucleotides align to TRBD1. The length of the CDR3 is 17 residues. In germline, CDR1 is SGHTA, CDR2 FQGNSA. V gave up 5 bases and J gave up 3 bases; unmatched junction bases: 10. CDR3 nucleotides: TGTGCCAGCAGCCGGGGACAGGGGGCTTTAGGGGACTATGGCTACACCTTC. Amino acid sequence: CASSRGQGALGDYGYTF.

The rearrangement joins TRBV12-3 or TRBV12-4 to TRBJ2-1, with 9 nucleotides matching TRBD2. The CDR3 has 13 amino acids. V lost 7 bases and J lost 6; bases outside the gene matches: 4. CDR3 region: CASKGTSSNEQFF. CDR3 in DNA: TGTGCCAGCAAAGGGACTAGCAGCAATGAGCAGTTCTTC.

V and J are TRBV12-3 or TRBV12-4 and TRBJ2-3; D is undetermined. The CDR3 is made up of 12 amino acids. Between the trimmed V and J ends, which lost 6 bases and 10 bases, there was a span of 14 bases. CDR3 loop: CASSSPWSAQYF. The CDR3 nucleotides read TGTGCCAGCAGCTCCCCCTGGAGTGCGCAGTATTTT.

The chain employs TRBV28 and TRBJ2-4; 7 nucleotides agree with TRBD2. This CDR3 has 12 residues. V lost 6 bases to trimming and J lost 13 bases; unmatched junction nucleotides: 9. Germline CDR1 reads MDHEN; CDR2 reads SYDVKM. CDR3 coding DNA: TGTGCCAGCAGGCCTGGGGGGGAGATGCAGTACTTC. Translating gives CASRPGGEMQYF.

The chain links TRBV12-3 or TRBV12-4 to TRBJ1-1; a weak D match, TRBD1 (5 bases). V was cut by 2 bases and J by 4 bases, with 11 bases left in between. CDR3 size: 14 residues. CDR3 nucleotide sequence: TGTGCCAGCAGTTTAAGGGACGGGGGCACTGAAGCTTTCTTT. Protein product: CASSLRDGGTEAFF.

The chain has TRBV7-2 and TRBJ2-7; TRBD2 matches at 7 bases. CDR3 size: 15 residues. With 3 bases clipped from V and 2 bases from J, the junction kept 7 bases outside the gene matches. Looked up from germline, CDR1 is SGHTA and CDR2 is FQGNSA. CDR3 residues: CASSFLAEAAYEQYF. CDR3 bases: TGTGCCAGCAGCTTTCTAGCGGAAGCGGCCTACGAGCAGTACTTC.